These 29 T cell receptor beta chains originate from one sample sequenced in a study of T cell clones after liver transplantation. Profiled with immunoSEQ multiplex PCR; TCRdb holds only in-frame clones, not every one. This sample has roughly 50,000 clones, with roughly 83% found just once. The sequencing here drew on CD4+ T cells from blood, taken before liver transplant. The receptors stem from a human donor who received a liver transplant.

Only one count was recorded for this clone. The CDR3 loop reads CASSLGVRGTSYEQYF. CDR3 bases: TGCGCCAGCAGCTTGGGTGTTAGGGGGACTTCCTACGAGCAGTACTTC. The V and J genes are TRBV5-1 and TRBJ2-7; D tentatively fits TRBD1 or TRBD2 (6 bases each). The CDR3 has 16 amino acids. V was clipped by 0 bases and J by 1 base, with 14 bases between them. Germline CDR1 and CDR2: SGHRS and YFSETQ.

This clone has a handful of counts. V is TRBV2 and J is TRBJ1-1, with TRBD1 identical over 8 bases. V was pared by 3 bases and J by 4 bases, with 4 bases of the junction left unmatched. The CDR3 has 14 amino acids. Germline V lookup: CDR1 SNHLY, CDR2 FYNNEI. The DNA of the CDR3 is TGTGCCAGCAGTGACGCGACAGGGGCCACTGAAGCTTTCTTT. This encodes CASSDATGATEAFF.

The chain joins TRBV7-6 to TRBJ2-1; D possibly matches TRBD1 or TRBD2 (8 bases each). The germline gives CDR1 SGHVS, CDR2 FNYEAQ. The CDR3 has 18 amino acids. Trimming stripped 1 base from V and 4 bases from J, with 20 bases between. CDR3 protein: CASSLGTGPGGRYNEQFF. CDR3 DNA sequence: TGTGCCAGCAGCTTAGGGACAGGGCCGGGAGGGAGGTACAATGAGCAGTTCTTC.

The genes are TRBV28 and TRBJ2-2; unclear D gene. This CDR3 comprises 13 residues. Germline loops: CDR1 MDHEN, CDR2 SYDVKM. V lost 7 bases to trimming and J lost 4 bases, with 10 bases between them. For the CDR3, the DNA is TGTGCCAGCATGGCCCCAGGCACCGGGGAGCTGTTTTTT. Amino acid sequence: CASMAPGTGELFF.

The chain uses TRBV7-2 and TRBJ2-2; TRBD1 aligns across 8 bases. Trimming took 1 base from V and 7 from J; bases not matched to a gene: 11. The V gene's germline CDR1 is SGHTA and CDR2 FQGNSA. The CDR3 sequence is 17 residues long. DNA of the CDR3: TGTGCCAGCAGCTTAGATTCGGCAGGGGGCAAGGGCGGGGAGCTGTTTTTT. Translation gives CASSLDSAGGKGGELFF.

Worth noting for this clone: Other DNA sequences in this sample translate to the same CDR3. V and J are TRBV18 and TRBJ1-1; unclear D gene. The CDR3 is 13 residues long. From germline, CDR1 is KGHSH and CDR2 LQKENI. The V and J ends lost 1 base and 2 bases respectively, with 5 bases between them. The CDR3 DNA reads as TGTGCCAGCTCACCACAGGGTAACACTGAAGCTTTCTTT. This encodes CASSPQGNTEAFF.

The rearrangement uses TRBV5-5 and TRBJ1-1; 9 bases line up with TRBD1. The length of the CDR3 is 15 residues. Germline V gene lookup returns CDR1 SGHKS and CDR2 YYEKEE (reference sequence). The ends lost 4 bases at V and 6 bases at J; junction bases unmatched: 10. The CDR3 DNA follows: TGTGCCAGCAGCCAATTACAGGGGGCGGGAGCTGAAGCTTTCTTT. Amino acid sequence: CASSQLQGAGAEAFF.

V and J are TRBV11-1 and TRBJ1-1; D is unresolved. Trimming left V 3 bases short and J 0 bases short, with 5 bases between. CDR3 length equals 13 residues. From germline, CDR1 is SGHAT and CDR2 FQDESV (reference sequence). The CDR3 DNA follows: TGTGCCAGCAGCTTCTTGATGAACACTGAAGCTTTCTTT. Protein product: CASSFLMNTEAFF.

The genes are TRBV19 and TRBJ1-5; 11 bases match TRBD1. Looked up from germline, CDR1 is LNHDA and CDR2 is SQIVND (reference sequence). This CDR3 is built from 15 residues. V shed 6 bases, J shed 4 bases, and the junction held 5 bases outside the gene matches. The CDR3 is CASRRTGGVNQPQHF. CDR3 DNA: TGTGCCAGTAGAAGGACAGGGGGCGTTAATCAGCCCCAGCATTTT.

This chain links TRBV5-1 with TRBJ1-5; D not certain. This CDR3 comprises 15 residues. V was trimmed by 4 bases and J by 5 bases, leaving 16 bases between them. Germline assignment: CDR1 SGHRS and CDR2 YFSETQ. The CDR3 DNA reads as TGCGCCAGCAGCCTAGAGGGCGAAGGGTATCAGCCCCAGCATTTT. It is translated as CASSLEGEGYQPQHF.

The chain uses TRBV18 and TRBJ1-2, with 8 bases fitting TRBD1. The trim removed 8 bases at V and 6 bases at J, leaving 8 bases unmatched. The germline gives CDR1 KGHSH, CDR2 LQKENI. This CDR3 region has 13 residues. The CDR3 DNA follows: TGTGCCAGCCTGGGACAGGACGATAATGGCTACACCTTC. Translation: CASLGQDDNGYTF.

This rearrangement joins TRBV21-1 to TRBJ2-7; TRBD1 reflects the table's D call only, with no check against the DNA. TRBV21-1 is labeled a pseudogene. The CDR3 length is 19 residues. The CDR3 coding sequence is TGTGCCAGCAGCAAAGGCTCGGGACAGGGTCTTCTGGTGTCCTACGAGCAGTACTTC. Protein: CASSKGSGQGLLVSYEQYF.

This chain connects TRBV2 to TRBJ2-7; a possible D gene is TRBD1 (6 bases). This CDR3 comprises 13 residues. The germline V gene has CDR1 SNHLY and CDR2 FYNNEI. V dropped 8 bases and J dropped 1 base, with 12 bases sitting between them. CDR3 nucleotide sequence: TGTGCCAGCGACCGGGACATTTCCTACGAGCAGTACTTC. Translation: CASDRDISYEQYF.

The rearrangement uses TRBV10-3 and TRBJ2-7; D unresolved. The CDR3 spans 11 residues. Looked up from germline, CDR1 is ENHRY and CDR2 is SYGVKD. The V gene lost 2 bases and the J gene lost 3 bases, with 2 bases spanning the gap. The CDR3, as DNA: TGTGCCATCAGTGAGAACTACGAGCAGTACTTC. It encodes CAISENYEQYF.

This clone was detected only once. The CDR3 sequence is CASADSLLPYF. In DNA form, the CDR3 reads TGTGCCAGCGCGGACTCCTTATTACCGTACTTC. The J gene is TRBJ2-7, the V gene TRBV2, with D perhaps matching TRBD2 (5 bases). Germline V CDR1 and CDR2: SNHLY, FYNNEI. The germline V and J ends were trimmed by 8 bases and 12 bases, with 17 bases remaining between them. This CDR3 comprises 11 residues.

This chain links TRBV7-9 with TRBJ2-1; D is unclear. Germline V gene sequence: CDR1 SEHNR, CDR2 FQNEAQ (reference sequence). There are 14 residues in the CDR3. The ends were cut back, 4 bases at V and 5 bases at J, with 12 bases in the middle. The CDR3 DNA sequence: TGTGCCAGCAGCTCTCCAGACGGACACAATGAGCAGTTCTTC. This translates into CASSSPDGHNEQFF.

The chain has TRBV2 and TRBJ1-5; D remains ambiguous. CDR3 length: 15 residues. The V gene lost 3 bases and the J gene lost 1 base, with 10 bases spanning the gap. Per germline, CDR1 SNHLY and CDR2 FYNNEI. The CDR3 coding sequence is TGTGCCAGCAGTGAGGACGGTAAGAGCAATCAGCCCCAGCATTTT. Its protein product is CASSEDGKSNQPQHF. Full variable domain (outside the CDR3, taken from reference TRBV2 and TRBJ1-5): EPEVTQTPSHQVTQMGQEVILRCVPISNHLYFYWYRQILGQKVEFLVSFYNNEISEKSEIFDDQFSVERPDGSNFTLKIRSTKLEDSAMYFCASSEDGKSNQPQHFGDGTRLSIL.

Written as DNA, the CDR3 is TGCGCCAGCAGCCCCCCCCTTACAGGGAGCACTGAAGCTTTCTTT. Its protein is CASSPPLTGSTEAFF. V gene TRBV5-1 combines with J gene TRBJ1-1, with D tentatively TRBD1 (6 bases). V was shortened by 4 bases and J by 4 bases, with 17 bases between the two germline ends. Germline V gene sequence: CDR1 SGHRS, CDR2 YFSETQ. The length of the CDR3 is 15 residues.

V is TRBV2 and J is TRBJ2-1; 8 bases match TRBD2. Trimming removed 6 bases from V and 10 bases from J; junction bases left unmatched: 5. Germline V lookup: CDR1 SNHLY, CDR2 FYNNEI. CDR3 length equals 12 residues. CDR3 coding DNA: TGTGCCAGCAGGAGACTAGCGACCGAGCAGTTCTTC. It codes for CASRRLATEQFF.

The genes are TRBV7-2 and TRBJ1-3; D gene uncertain. V gave up 1 base and J gave up 0 bases, with 7 bases separating them. CDR3 length: 15 residues. Germline CDR1 SGHTA, CDR2 FQGNSA. CDR3 region: CASSLETGSGNTIYF. Here the CDR3 DNA reads TGTGCCAGCAGCTTAGAAACGGGCTCTGGAAACACCATATATTTT.

The chain couples TRBV11-2 to TRBJ2-1; the match to TRBD1 covers 11 bases. V dropped 5 bases and J dropped 7; count of bases not matched to a gene: 7. This CDR3 has 15 residues. Looked up from germline, CDR1 is SGHAT and CDR2 is FQNNGV. CDR3 in amino acids: CASSPRDRGYNEQFF. The CDR3 DNA reads TGTGCCAGCAGCCCACGGGACAGGGGGTATAATGAGCAGTTCTTC.

V and J are TRBV7-9 and TRBJ2-5; D not certain. There are 13 residues in the CDR3. V gave up 5 bases and J gave up 8 bases, with 15 bases separating them. Germline V lookup: CDR1 SEHNR, CDR2 FQNEAQ (reference sequence). Written as DNA, the CDR3 is TGTGCCAGCAGCCCCCTCGGTGCCTTAACCCAGTACTTC. Amino acids: CASSPLGALTQYF.

This clone was detected once. This chain links TRBV7-2 with TRBJ1-5; no clear D. Germline-derived CDR1 and CDR2 are SGHTA and FQGNSA. Trimming removed 1 base at V and 4 bases at J, with 11 bases between. The CDR3 consists of 15 residues. For the CDR3, the DNA is TGTGCCAGCAGCTTAGGCTCCAATAGAAATCAGCCCCAGCATTTT. It encodes CASSLGSNRNQPQHF. The variable domain in full, with the rest retrieved from reference TRBV7-2 and TRBJ1-5, is GAGVSQSPSNKVTEKGKDVELRCDPISGHTALYWYRQSLGQGLEFLIYFQGNSAPDKSGLPSDRFSAERTGGSVSTLTIQRTQQEDSAVYLCASSLGSNRNQPQHFGDGTRLSIL.

The chain links TRBV11-3 to TRBJ2-1; D is unresolved. Germline CDR1 is SGHNT and CDR2 is YENEEA. There are 11 residues in the CDR3. The V and J ends lost 4 bases and 5 bases respectively, with 3 bases between them. This CDR3 reads CASSSNNEQFF. For the CDR3, the DNA is TGTGCCAGCAGCTCGAACAATGAGCAGTTCTTC.

This chain links TRBV19 with TRBJ2-1; D remains ambiguous. V was shortened by 4 bases and J by 7 bases, with 14 bases between the two germline ends. Germline V gene lookup returns CDR1 LNHDA and CDR2 SQIVND (reference sequence). This CDR3 region has 14 residues. The CDR3 bases are TGTGCCAGTAGTACCGGGCACGAAGGGAATGAGCAGTTCTTC. Protein: CASSTGHEGNEQFF.

The rearrangement links TRBV4-1 to TRBJ2-2; D is tentatively TRBD1 or TRBD2 (5 bases each). CDR1 and CDR2 (germline): MGHRA, YSYEKL. The V gene lost 1 base and the J gene lost 6 bases, with 15 bases spanning the gap. This CDR3 is 16 amino acids long. This CDR3 reads CASSQARQGRAGELFF. The CDR3 DNA reads TGCGCCAGCAGCCAAGCGAGGCAGGGACGGGCCGGGGAGCTGTTTTTT.

This clone was counted between two and nine times. The gene calls are TRBV6-6 and TRBJ2-5; D is undetermined. CDR1 MNHNY and CDR2 SVGAGI come from the germline V gene (reference sequence). Trimming left V 2 bases short and J 3 bases short, with 1 base between. The CDR3 extends over 11 amino acids. For the CDR3, the DNA is TGTGCCAGCAGTTACAAAGAGACCCAGTACTTC. Its translation: CASSYKETQYF.

The chain employs TRBV7-2 and TRBJ2-5; D uncertain. This CDR3 is 15 amino acids long. Germline CDR1 and CDR2: SGHTA and FQGNSA. Deletions cut 4 bases from V and 2 bases from J, with 14 bases between. The CDR3 DNA reads TGTGCCAGCAGCTCCCAGAGTGCGCCTCAAGAGACCCAGTACTTC. As protein: CASSSQSAPQETQYF.

The chain recombines TRBV7-3 with TRBJ2-3; TRBD1 matches 7 bases. Unmatched junction bases numbered 14, after V lost 5 bases and J lost 6 bases. Germline lookup yields CDR1 SGHTA and CDR2 FQGTGA. This CDR3 is 16 amino acids long. The CDR3: CASSPAPGTVYDTQYF. The CDR3 DNA reads as TGTGCCAGCAGCCCCGCTCCCGGGACAGTATATGATACGCAGTATTTT.